The present T cell receptor beta chain was sequenced within a study of vaccination effects on CD4 cells after COVID-19. Study in general: Sampling occurred a median 72 days post second dose, range 14 to 241. Findings of the study overall: Marked clonal contraction was seen in infection- and vaccine-induced clones late after vaccination.

After expansion with viral peptide pools in the ViraFEST assay, antigen-specific CD4+ T cells were sequenced. It was after approximately 10 days of culture that CD4+ T cells were isolated. Participants completed two doses of the BNT162b2 or mRNA-1273 vaccine. Every well housed 2.1 million or so PBMC, which grew in culture alongside around 10 IU/ml IL-2 and about 10 ug/ml peptides. Of note for this clone: The antigen remains undetermined.

V lost 5 bases and J lost 3; bases outside the gene matches: 5. This CDR3 region has 15 residues. Germline CDR1 PRHDT, CDR2 FYEKMQ (reference sequence). The method was immunoSEQ multiplex PCR; TCRdb's version includes in-frame clones alone and lacks a portion of them. The table lists around 30,000 clones, around 67% of them singletons. The input for sequencing was CD4+ T cells from PBMCs cultured with HCoV-229E spike peptides, taken after COVID-19 vaccination. The clonotype was recovered from a human donor who received a COVID-19 vaccine. The chain employs TRBV13 and TRBJ2-2; 8 nucleotides agree with TRBD1. The CDR3 DNA reads as TGTGCCAGCAGCCCTCGGGACAGGCACACCGGGGAGCTGTTTTTT. Protein sequence: CASSPRDRHTGELFF. Full variable domain (missing parts from reference TRBV13 and TRBJ2-2): AAGVIQSPRHLIKEKRETATLKCYPIPRHDTVYWYQQGPGQDPQFLISFYEKMQSDKGSIPDRFSAQQFSDYHSELNMSSLELGDSALYFCASSPRDRHTGELFFGEGSRLTVL.